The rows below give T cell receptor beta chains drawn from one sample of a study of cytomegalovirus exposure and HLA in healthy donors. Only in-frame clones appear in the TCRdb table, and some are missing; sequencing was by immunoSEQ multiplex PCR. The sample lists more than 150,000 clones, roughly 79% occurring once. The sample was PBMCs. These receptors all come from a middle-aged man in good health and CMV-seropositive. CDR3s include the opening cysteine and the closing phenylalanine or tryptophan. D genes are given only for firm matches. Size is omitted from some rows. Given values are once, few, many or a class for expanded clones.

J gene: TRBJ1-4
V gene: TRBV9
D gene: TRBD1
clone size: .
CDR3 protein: CASSGLQGEGEKLFF
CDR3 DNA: TGTGCCAGCAGCGGACTACAGGGGGAAGGGGAAAAACTGTTTTTT

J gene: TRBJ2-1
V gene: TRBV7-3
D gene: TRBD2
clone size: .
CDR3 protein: CASSLEGLAGSHFNEQFF
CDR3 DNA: TGTGCCAGCAGCTTAGAAGGCCTAGCGGGGAGCCATTTCAATGAGCAGTTCTTC

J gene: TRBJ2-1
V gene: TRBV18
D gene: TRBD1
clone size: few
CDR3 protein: CASSPLDRGHEQFF
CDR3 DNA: TGTGCCAGCTCACCACTGGACAGGGGGCATGAGCAGTTCTTC

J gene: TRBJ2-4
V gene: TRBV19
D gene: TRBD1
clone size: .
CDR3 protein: CASSPLGDRGTNIQYF
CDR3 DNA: TGTGCCAGTAGTCCGCTGGGGGACAGGGGTACGAACATTCAGTACTTC

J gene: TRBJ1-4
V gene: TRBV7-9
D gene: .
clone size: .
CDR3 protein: CASSLISGEKLFF
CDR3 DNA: TGTGCCAGCAGCTTAATTTCGGGGGAAAAACTGTTTTTT

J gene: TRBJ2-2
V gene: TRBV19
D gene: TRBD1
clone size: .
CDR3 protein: CASSPGQGATGELFF
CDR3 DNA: TGTGCCAGTAGTCCTGGACAGGGGGCAACCGGGGAGCTGTTTTTT

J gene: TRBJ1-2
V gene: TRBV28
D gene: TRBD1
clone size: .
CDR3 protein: CASSTPLGQGDGYTF
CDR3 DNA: TGTGCCAGCAGTACCCCTCTCGGACAGGGGGATGGCTACACCTTC

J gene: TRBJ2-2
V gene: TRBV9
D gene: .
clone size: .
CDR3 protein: CASSVPQKGSGELFF
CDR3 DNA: TGTGCCAGCAGCGTCCCTCAAAAGGGGTCCGGGGAGCTGTTTTTT

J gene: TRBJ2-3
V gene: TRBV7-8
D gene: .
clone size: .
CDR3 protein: CASSLVGGGTDTQYF
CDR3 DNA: TGTGCCAGCAGCTTAGTAGGGGGAGGCACAGATACGCAGTATTTT

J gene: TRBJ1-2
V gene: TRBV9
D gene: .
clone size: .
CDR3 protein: CASRGGPNYGYTF
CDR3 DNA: TGTGCCAGCAGAGGTGGGCCAAACTATGGCTACACCTTC

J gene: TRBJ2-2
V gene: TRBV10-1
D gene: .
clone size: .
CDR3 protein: CASSEFQATSTGELFF
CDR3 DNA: TGCGCCAGCAGTGAGTTTCAGGCTACTAGCACCGGGGAGCTGTTTTTT

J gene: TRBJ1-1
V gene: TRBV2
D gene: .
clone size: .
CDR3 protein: CASSVDTGQAFF
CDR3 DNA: TGTGCCAGCAGTGTAGATACAGGGCAAGCTTTCTTT

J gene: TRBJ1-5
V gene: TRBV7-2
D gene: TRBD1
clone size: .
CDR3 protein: CASSSLDRAHQPQHF
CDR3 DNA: TGTGCCAGCAGCTCCCTAGACAGGGCCCATCAGCCCCAGCATTTT

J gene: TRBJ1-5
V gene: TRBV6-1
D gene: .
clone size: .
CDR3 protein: CASIWDNNQPQHF
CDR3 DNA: TGTGCCAGCATATGGGACAACAATCAGCCCCAGCATTTT

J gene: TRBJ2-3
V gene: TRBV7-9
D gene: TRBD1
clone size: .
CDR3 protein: CASSLLGTAADTQYF
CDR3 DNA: TGTGCCAGCAGCTTGTTGGGGACAGCGGCAGATACGCAGTATTTT

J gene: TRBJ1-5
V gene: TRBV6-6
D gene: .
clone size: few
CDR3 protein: CASSYLGPSNNQPQHF
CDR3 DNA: TGTGCCAGCAGTTACCTCGGTCCTTCAAACAATCAGCCCCAGCATTTT

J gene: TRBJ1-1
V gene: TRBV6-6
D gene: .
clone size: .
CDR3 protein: CASSVHYEAFF
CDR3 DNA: TGTGCCAGCAGTGTACATTATGAAGCTTTCTTT

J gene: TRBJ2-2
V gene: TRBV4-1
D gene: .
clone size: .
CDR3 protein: CASSNRFATGELFF
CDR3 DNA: TGCGCCAGCAGTAATCGGTTCGCCACCGGGGAGCTGTTTTTT

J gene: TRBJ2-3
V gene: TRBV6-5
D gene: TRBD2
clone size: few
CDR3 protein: CASSYGTRATDTQYF
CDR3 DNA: TGTGCCAGCAGTTACGGGACTAGGGCCACAGATACGCAGTATTTT

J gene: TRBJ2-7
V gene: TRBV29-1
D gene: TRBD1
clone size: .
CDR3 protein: CSVEDRGSSYEQYF
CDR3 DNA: TGCAGCGTTGAAGACAGGGGGAGCTCCTACGAGCAGTACTTC

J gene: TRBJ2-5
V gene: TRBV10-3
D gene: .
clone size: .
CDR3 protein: CAISESKVRKETQYF
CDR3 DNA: TGTGCCATCAGTGAGTCGAAAGTCAGAAAAGAGACCCAGTACTTC

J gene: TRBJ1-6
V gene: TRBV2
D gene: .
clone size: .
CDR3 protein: CASSERREGNSPLHF
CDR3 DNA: TGTGCCAGCAGTGAGCGGAGGGAGGGTAATTCACCCCTCCACTTT